This entry lists 19 T cell receptor beta chains sequenced from one sample in a study of blood T cells in healthy people across ages. Through a sample-barcoded 5' primer and a J-beta primer mix, a second PCR was run for about 6 to 11 cycles. TCRdb used MiXCR to reprocess the 5' RACE reads, holding one entry per CDR3 protein. The sample yields 800,000 to 950,000 distinct CDR3 sequences, 25% to 30% seen once. Another study also made use of these data, one on T cells of mothers and their children.

The sample was blood. These receptors came from a woman aged 40 to 55 in good health.

This clonotype was counted only a few times. The chain recombines TRBV15 with TRBJ1-4, with 9 positions matching TRBD1. Germline V gives CDR1 LNHNV, CDR2 YYDKDF (reference sequence). The CDR3 has 15 residues. V dropped 1 base and J dropped 8; count of bases not matched to a gene: 5. CDR3 DNA sequence: TGTGCCACCAGCAGAGGCGGGACAGGGAGGGAAAAACTGTTTTTT. It translates to CATSRGGTGREKLFF.

In this sample, this clonotype turned up a few times. V is TRBV12-3 or TRBV12-4 and J is TRBJ1-1; 9 nucleotides match TRBD1. V lost 6 bases, J lost 4 bases, and 6 bases stayed unmatched. This CDR3 region has 14 residues. CDR3: CASRTGQGGTEAFF. CDR3 nucleotides: TGTGCCAGCAGAACGGGACAGGGCGGCACTGAAGCTTTCTTT.

The chain carries TRBV7-2 and TRBJ2-3; D gene uncertain. Germline assignment: CDR1 SGHTA and CDR2 FQGNSA. CDR3 length: 15 amino acids. V was trimmed by 5 bases and J by 5 bases, leaving 17 bases between them. This CDR3 is CASSPLPGLGDTQYF. DNA of the CDR3: TGTGCCAGCAGCCCCCTACCGGGCTTAGGAGATACGCAGTATTTT.

As for this clonotype: A read error may be the cause here, since a much bigger clone is one base away. The rearrangement joins TRBV5-1 to TRBJ2-1; D uncertain. Germline values: CDR1 SGHRS, CDR2 YFSETQ. The CDR3 extends over 14 amino acids. CDR3 DNA sequence: TGCTCCAGCAGCCTTGGGCCGGCCAACAATGAGCAGTTCTTC. Protein sequence: CSSSLGPANNEQFF.

Note on this clonotype: A much larger clone lies one base from this, so it may be a read error. The genes are TRBV20-1 and TRBJ1-2, with D maybe TRBD1 (6 bases). V shed 0 bases and J shed 7 bases, with 18 bases lying between them. This CDR3 spans 15 amino acids. Germline CDR1 DFQATT, CDR2 SNEGSKA (reference sequence). CDR3 in DNA: TGCAGTGCTAGAGATGGCGCAGGGGTGGGCGGTGGCTACACCTTC. It encodes CSARDGAGVGGGYTF.

This clonotype appeared once. This clone may be a read error of a much larger clone one base away. The V and J genes are TRBV7-9 and TRBJ2-7, with 11 bases fitting TRBD2. The CDR3 sequence is 16 residues long. Germline CDR1 reads SEHNR; CDR2 reads FQNEAQ (reference sequence). CDR3 region: CVSSPPGTSGSYEQYF. CDR3 in DNA: TGTGTCAGCAGCCCTCCCGGGACTAGCGGTTCCTACGAGCAGTACTTC. Filled out from reference TRBV7-9 and TRBJ2-7, the complete variable domain reads DTGVSQNPRHKITKRGQNVTFRCDPISEHNRLYWYRQTLGQGPEFLTYFQNEAQLEKSRLLSDRFSAERPKGSFSTLEIQRTEQGDSAMYLCVSSPPGTSGSYEQYFGPGTRLTVT.

This clonotype was observed once. The rearrangement links TRBV4-2 to TRBJ1-5; the match to TRBD1 covers 10 bases. This CDR3 spans 16 amino acids. The germline CDR1 and CDR2 sequences are LGHNA and YNFKEQ. V shed 4 bases, J shed 0 bases, and the junction held 3 bases outside the gene matches. The CDR3 sequence is CASSRGTGDSNQPQHF. The DNA for the CDR3 is TGTGCCAGCAGCCGCGGGACAGGGGATAGCAATCAGCCCCAGCATTTT.

The chain has TRBV5-1 and TRBJ2-2; D may be TRBD1 (5 bases). CDR3 length: 15 residues. V lost 5 bases, J lost 1 base, and 12 bases lay in between. The germline CDR1 and CDR2 sequences are SGHRS and YFSETQ. The CDR3: CASSFGQGNTGELFF. CDR3 bases: TGCGCCAGCAGTTTCGGCCAGGGGAACACCGGGGAGCTGTTTTTT.

This clonotype was counted ten times or more. This sequence joins TRBV6-5 and TRBJ2-6, with 9 nucleotides matching TRBD1. Per germline, CDR1 MNHEY and CDR2 SVGAGI. The ends lost 6 bases at V and 4 bases at J; junction bases unmatched: 7. This CDR3 comprises 16 residues. In DNA form, the CDR3 reads TGTGCCAGCAGGGGGGACAGGGTTTCCGGGGCCAACGTCCTGACTTTC. Translating gives CASRGDRVSGANVLTF.

This clonotype was detected only a few times. This could be a read error, since a much larger clone is one nucleotide away. The chain is built from TRBV7-2 and TRBJ1-5; D call uncertain. The germline V and J ends were trimmed by 6 bases and 3 bases, with 6 bases remaining between them. CDR3 length: 12 residues. Germline CDR1 is SGHTA and CDR2 is FQGNSA. The CDR3 reads CASRQDNQPQHF. The CDR3 nucleotides are TGTGCCAGCAGGCAGGACAATCAGCCCCAGCATTTT.

As for this clonotype: The final CDR3 position lacks the conserved phenylalanine or tryptophan, pointing to a likely read error. V usage is TRBV29-1 and J usage is TRBJ2-7, with D unclear. The CDR3 is 9 amino acids. V was cut by 3 bases and J by 7 bases, with 4 bases left in between. From germline, CDR1 is SQVTM and CDR2 ANQGSEA. The CDR3, as DNA: TGCAGCGTTGATCGTGAGCAGTACTGC. It encodes CSVDREQYC.

CDR3 in amino acids: CSVGPTRNTEAFF. CDR3 bases: TGCAGCGTAGGACCGACACGGAACACTGAAGCTTTCTTT. The chain has TRBV29-1 and TRBJ1-1; unclear D gene. The CDR3 runs to 13 residues. Germline V gives CDR1 SQVTM, CDR2 ANQGSEA. V was clipped by 6 bases and J by 1 base, with 12 bases between them. The whole variable domain, filled in from reference TRBV29-1 and TRBJ1-1, reads SAVISQKPSRDICQRGTSLTIQCQVDSQVTMMFWYRQQPGQSLTLIATANQGSEATYESGFVIDKFPISRPNLTFSTLTVSNMSPEDSSIYLCSVGPTRNTEAFFGQGTRLTVV.

Only a few counts were recorded for this clonotype. The chain is built from TRBV18 and TRBJ1-1, with D unresolved. V was pared by 1 base and J by 6 bases, with 6 bases between. The V gene's germline CDR1 is KGHSH and CDR2 LQKENI. The CDR3 has 12 amino acids. CDR3 residues: CASSPLRPEAFF. The CDR3, as DNA: TGTGCCAGCTCACCACTACGACCTGAAGCTTTCTTT.

J is TRBJ2-3 and V is TRBV20-1; 8 bases line up with TRBD2. This CDR3 spans 16 amino acids. Germline assignment: CDR1 DFQATT and CDR2 SNEGSKA (reference sequence). V dropped 3 bases and J dropped 3; count of bases not matched to a gene: 11. As DNA, the CDR3 is TGCAGTGCTAGGGATCTAGCGGGTTGGGGAACAGATACGCAGTATTTT. This sequence encodes CSARDLAGWGTDTQYF.

The V gene is TRBV9, the J gene TRBJ2-2; maybe TRBD2 (5 bases). The germline V and J ends were trimmed by 4 bases and 6 bases, with 19 bases remaining between them. The CDR3 has 16 amino acids. CDR1 and CDR2 from the germline V gene are SGDLS and YYNGEE. The CDR3 here is CASSPPPGSFSGELFF. The DNA for the CDR3 is TGTGCCAGCAGCCCCCCCCCGGGGAGCTTCTCCGGGGAGCTGTTTTTT.

This clonotype was found many times. CDR3 nucleotides: TGTGCCACTGAGACTAGCGGGGTATACAATGAGCAGTTCTTC. Its translation: CATETSGVYNEQFF. V usage is TRBV3-1 and J usage is TRBJ2-1; 11 positions match TRBD2. Germline V gives CDR1 LGHDT, CDR2 YNNKEL (reference sequence). Germline trimming cut 10 bases from V and 4 bases from J; bases unmatched to any gene: 6. The CDR3 contains 14 residues.

This clonotype appeared a few times. The chain joins TRBV20-1 to TRBJ1-1, with 9 bases fitting TRBD1. Germline V gene sequence: CDR1 DFQATT, CDR2 SNEGSKA (reference sequence). The V gene end was trimmed by 0 bases and the J gene end by 0 bases; junction bases not matched to a gene: 2. This CDR3 region has 15 residues. The CDR3 here is CSARDGQGLNTEAFF. CDR3 coding DNA: TGCAGTGCTAGAGACGGACAGGGGTTGAACACTGAAGCTTTCTTT.

This sequence joins TRBV5-1 and TRBJ1-5; D is perhaps TRBD1 (5 bases). The CDR3 sequence is 17 residues long. Trimming took 0 bases from V and 3 from J, leaving 16 bases between them. Germline CDR1 is SGHRS and CDR2 is YFSETQ. Here the CDR3 DNA reads TGCGCCAGCAGCTTGGTAGTTCCCAGGGCCCCCAATCAGCCCCAGCATTTT. This codes for CASSLVVPRAPNQPQHF.

This clonotype was seen a few times. The rearrangement uses TRBV4-3 and TRBJ1-5; 7 nucleotides align to TRBD1. Germline CDR1 LGHNA, CDR2 YSLEER. CDR3 length equals 18 residues. Losses at the gene ends were 0 bases for V and 5 bases for J; bases not matched to a gene: 13. CDR3 residues: CASSQDTKGQKIYQPQHF. The CDR3 DNA sequence: TGCGCCAGCAGCCAAGATACAAAGGGACAGAAGATTTATCAGCCCCAGCATTTT.